Presented here are 23 T cell receptor beta chains from one specimen sequenced in a study of cytomegalovirus exposure and HLA in healthy donors (dated by TCRdb to 2017 to 2019). The library was built by means of the immunoSEQ multiplex PCR assay. A mixture of 60 forward primers for TCR Vbeta segments and 13 reverse primers for TCR Jbeta segments was used in the multiplex PCR. In TCRdb, the immuneACCESS table is reduced to in-frame sequences with V and J assigned. These tables do not hold every clone; where another copy was compared, an unresolved V gene accounts for under half, and the others remain unexplained. This sample comprises roughly 34,000 clones, more than 80% of them detected only once. Together, the top ten hold approximately 5.5% of the sample. Sequencing was performed on PBMCs. These receptors were taken from a male donor in good health and CMV-seronegative.

This clone was observed a single time. The gene calls are TRBV7-2 and TRBJ2-1; 10 nucleotides align to TRBD2. Germline trimming cut 6 bases from V and 4 bases from J; bases unmatched to any gene: 3. Germline V gene data show CDR1 as SGHTA and CDR2 as FQGNSA. There are 14 residues in the CDR3. As DNA, the CDR3 is TGTGCCAGCAGTGGACTAGCGGATTACAATGAGCAGTTCTTC. It is translated as CASSGLADYNEQFF.

The chain recombines TRBV18 with TRBJ1-6; maybe TRBD1 (5 bases). Trimming took off 3 bases at V and 0 bases at J, with 18 bases between the two ends. The CDR3 consists of 19 residues. Looked up from germline, CDR1 is KGHSH and CDR2 is LQKENI. This CDR3 reads CASSPPSGTPSSYNSPLHF. DNA for the CDR3: TGTGCCAGCTCACCCCCGAGCGGGACGCCGAGCTCCTATAATTCACCCCTCCACTTT.

The CDR3 is CASSQGPTDSGNTIYF. DNA of the CDR3: TGCGCCAGCAGTCAGGGGCCCACGGACTCTGGAAACACCATATATTTT. V is TRBV5-1 and J is TRBJ1-3, with D tentatively TRBD1 (6 bases). Germline CDR1 SGHRS, CDR2 YFSETQ. V dropped 5 bases and J dropped 0 bases, with 15 bases sitting between them. The CDR3 length is 16 residues.

The rearrangement uses TRBV5-5 and TRBJ2-2; D is unclear. V dropped 0 bases and J dropped 4 bases, with 10 bases sitting between them. The CDR3 contains 15 residues. Per germline, CDR1 SGHKS and CDR2 YYEKEE (reference sequence). The DNA for the CDR3 is TGTGCCAGCAGCTTGGTTTCTGGTAGCACCGGGGAGCTGTTTTTT. The encoded protein is CASSLVSGSTGELFF.

The chain recombines TRBV7-2 with TRBJ2-1, with D unclear. The germline gives CDR1 SGHTA, CDR2 FQGNSA. V was shortened by 5 bases and J by 6 bases, with 5 bases between the two germline ends. The CDR3 runs 11 residues. The CDR3 region has the DNA TGTGCCAGCAGCCTCAGCAATGAGCAGTTCTTC. Its translation is CASSLSNEQFF.

This chain uses TRBV5-1 with TRBJ2-7; the D is unclear. This CDR3 contains 13 residues. V was clipped by 2 bases and J by 6 bases, with 12 bases between them. CDR1 SGHRS and CDR2 YFSETQ come from the germline V gene. This CDR3 is CASSFGVAGEQYF. In DNA, the CDR3 is TGCGCCAGCAGCTTCGGCGTCGCAGGCGAGCAGTACTTC.

The rearrangement joins TRBV5-8 to TRBJ1-1, with D tentatively TRBD1 (5 bases). The V and J ends lost 2 bases and 12 bases respectively, with 14 bases between them. The CDR3 has 12 amino acids. CDR1 is SGHTS, CDR2 YDEGEE, per germline. This CDR3 reads CASSLKGRGTFF. In nucleotides, the CDR3 is TGTGCCAGCAGCTTAAAGGGGAGGGGAACTTTCTTT.

This clone ranks as medium-sized. The chain uses TRBV9 and TRBJ1-1, with D uncertain. The CDR3 is 13 residues long. Germline V gives CDR1 SGDLS, CDR2 YYNGEE. The germline V and J ends were trimmed by 3 bases and 0 bases, with 6 bases remaining between them. Here the CDR3 reads CASSGQVNTEAFF. DNA of the CDR3: TGTGCCAGCAGCGGGCAGGTGAACACTGAAGCTTTCTTT.

J is TRBJ2-7 and V is TRBV27; TRBD2 matches at 12 bases. The V segment lost 3 bases and the J segment 6 bases; nucleotides outside the gene matches: 3. In germline, CDR1 is MNHEY, CDR2 SMNVEV (reference sequence). This CDR3 has 14 residues. This CDR3 is CASSFLAGGVEQYF. CDR3 sequence (DNA): TGTGCCAGCAGTTTCCTAGCGGGGGGGGTCGAGCAGTACTTC.

This chain joins TRBV5-6 and TRBJ1-4; D unresolved. Germline CDR1 is SGHDT and CDR2 is YYEEEE. Trimming cost V 6 bases and J 8 bases, with 20 bases left between them. There are 15 residues in the CDR3. The CDR3 nucleotides are TGTGCCAGCACCACTTTCCCTAGTTCCTCGGAAAAACTGTTTTTT. Amino acids: CASTTFPSSSEKLFF.

This clone turned up a few times. The chain recombines TRBV6-1 with TRBJ1-5, with a tentative D call TRBD1 (5 bases). This CDR3 is built from 16 residues. Trimming took off 2 bases at V and 5 bases at J, with 16 bases between the two ends. Germline values: CDR1 MNHNS, CDR2 SASEGT. In DNA, the CDR3 is TGTGCCAGCAGTGAATTAGCGGGGCAGGGCGATCAGCCCCAGCATTTT. Its translation: CASSELAGQGDQPQHF.

The rearrangement links TRBV28 to TRBJ2-4; a possible D gene is TRBD1 (5 bases). The germline V gene has CDR1 MDHEN and CDR2 SYDVKM. The CDR3 is made up of 13 amino acids. The V end lost 4 bases, the J end lost 5 bases, and 9 bases lay between the germline ends. CDR3 in DNA: TGTGCCAGCAGTTGGGGCCACCAAAACATTCAGTACTTC. The encoded protein is CASSWGHQNIQYF.

The V call is TRBV11-3, the J call TRBJ2-1; perhaps TRBD2 as D (6 bases). In germline, CDR1 is SGHNT, CDR2 YENEEA. V lost 2 bases and J lost 7, with 15 bases in between. This CDR3 has 15 amino acids. The CDR3 here is CASSLSGTDTNEQFF. DNA of the CDR3: TGTGCCAGCAGCTTATCCGGGACTGATACTAATGAGCAGTTCTTC. Combining the CDR3 with reference TRBV11-3 and TRBJ2-1 gives the whole variable domain EAGVVQSPRYKIIEKKQPVAFWCNPISGHNTLYWYLQNLGQGPELLIRYENEEAVDDSQLPKDRFSAERLKGVDSTLKIQPAELGDSAVYLCASSLSGTDTNEQFFGPGTRLTVL.

The rearrangement joins TRBV9 to TRBJ1-1, with D possibly TRBD1 on 6 matching bases. V shed 5 bases and J shed 1 base, with 9 bases lying between them. Germline V gives CDR1 SGDLS, CDR2 YYNGEE. The CDR3 extends over 13 amino acids. This chain's CDR3 is CASSEGQNTEAFF. The CDR3 DNA reads TGTGCCAGCAGTGAGGGACAGAACACTGAAGCTTTCTTT.

This rearrangement joins TRBV7-8 to TRBJ2-2; TRBD1 aligns across 10 bases. Trimming took 5 bases from V and 4 from J; bases not matched to a gene: 7. CDR1 is SGHVS and CDR2 is FQNEAQ in the germline V gene. CDR3 length equals 16 residues. The CDR3 sequence is CASSGRTGGSTGELFF. The CDR3 nucleotides read TGTGCCAGCAGCGGCCGGACAGGGGGTTCCACCGGGGAGCTGTTTTTT.

This clone was seen only a few times. This chain connects TRBV2 to TRBJ1-6; a possible D gene is TRBD1 (5 bases). Per the germline V gene, CDR1 is SNHLY and CDR2 is FYNNEI. V was clipped by 5 bases and J by 9 bases, with 14 bases between them. The CDR3 extends over 14 amino acids. As DNA, the CDR3 is TGTGCCAGCAGTTGGGGGGGGAAGGGTTCACCCCTCCACTTT. As protein: CASSWGGKGSPLHF.

This chain links TRBV4-3 with TRBJ1-2; TRBD1 matches 9 bases. Germline CDR1 and CDR2: LGHNA and YSLEER. There are 16 residues in the CDR3. V lost 4 bases to trimming and J lost 0 bases; unmatched junction nucleotides: 6. The CDR3 sequence: CASSRGTGTANYGYTF. In DNA, the CDR3 is TGCGCCAGCAGCCGAGGGACAGGGACTGCTAACTATGGCTACACCTTC.

This sequence joins TRBV6-1 and TRBJ1-5, with TRBD1 as a possible D gene (5 bases). The CDR3 sequence is 13 residues long. Between the trimmed V and J ends, which lost 2 bases and 11 bases, there was a span of 13 bases. Germline V gives CDR1 MNHNS, CDR2 SASEGT. The CDR3 DNA reads TGTGCCAGCAGTGAATCGACAGCAGAGACCCAGCATTTT. Translation gives CASSESTAETQHF.

This clone appeared a few times. The rearrangement joins TRBV7-8 to TRBJ1-4, with 8 bases identical to TRBD1. Germline loops: CDR1 SGHVS, CDR2 FQNEAQ. The CDR3 is 13 residues long. The V gene end was trimmed by 4 bases and the J gene end by 6 bases; junction bases not matched to a gene: 1. The CDR3 region has the DNA TGTGCCAGCAGCTCGACAGGGGATGAAAAACTGTTTTTT. Encoded protein: CASSSTGDEKLFF.

This clone was counted only a few times. J is TRBJ2-1 and V is TRBV1; no check of the table's D call, TRBD2, against the DNA was made. TRBV1 is a listed pseudogene. The CDR3 is 19 residues long. The CDR3 protein is CTSSQASGGPLISYNEQFF. The CDR3 region has the DNA TGCACCAGCAGCCAGGCTAGCGGGGGTCCGCTAATCTCCTACAATGAGCAGTTCTTC.

The chain recombines TRBV29-1 with TRBJ2-1; tentative D call: TRBD1 (6 bases). V was pared by 4 bases and J by 2 bases, with 9 bases between. The CDR3 is 13 amino acids. Germline lookup yields CDR1 SQVTM and CDR2 ANQGSEA. The CDR3 is CSVARDTYNEQFF. In DNA form, the CDR3 reads TGCAGCGTTGCCAGGGACACCTACAATGAGCAGTTCTTC.

The V gene is TRBV5-4, the J gene TRBJ2-3; 9 bases are a match to TRBD1. The CDR3 covers 16 residues. V lost 3 bases and J lost 4; bases outside the gene matches: 9. Germline CDR1 reads SGHNT; CDR2 reads YYREEE (reference sequence). The CDR3 sequence: CASSSGQGRSPDTQYF. In DNA, the CDR3 is TGTGCCAGCAGCTCGGGACAGGGACGGTCCCCAGATACGCAGTATTTT.

This clone was observed a handful of times. The gene calls are TRBV23-1 and TRBJ2-7; TRBD1 aligns across 8 bases. TRBV23-1 is recorded as an ORF, its role being uncertain. The length of the CDR3 is 16 residues. V lost 9 bases, J lost 1 base, and 14 bases stayed unmatched. DNA for the CDR3: TGCGCCAGTAAGGCCGGGACAGGTGATCTTTCCTACGAGCAGTACTTC. As protein: CASKAGTGDLSYEQYF.